The 21 T cell receptor beta chains presented below share a single source sample, sequenced in a study of blood T cells in healthy people across ages. Primed by a sample-barcoded 5' primer and a J-beta primer mix, a second PCR proceeded for roughly 7 to 11 cycles. One entry per CDR3 protein results from TCRdb running MiXCR on the 5' RACE reads. The repertoire holds about 1.4 million distinct CDR3 sequences, with approximately 59% as singletons. Input material: blood. These receptors all stem from a man aged 18-30 years in good health.

This clonotype was detected a few times. This chain uses TRBV7-9 with TRBJ2-1, with D tentatively TRBD2 (6 bases). CDR1 SEHNR and CDR2 FQNEAQ come from the germline V gene (reference sequence). The CDR3 is 15 amino acids. With 4 bases removed from V and 9 bases from J, the gap between germline ends came to 19 bases. CDR3 residues: CASSSTSRERGEQFF. The DNA of the CDR3 is TGTGCCAGCAGCTCGACGAGCCGGGAGAGGGGTGAGCAGTTCTTC.

The J gene is TRBJ1-2, the V gene TRBV20-1; the D gene is possibly TRBD1 (5 bases). The CDR3 runs to 15 residues. With 5 bases removed from V and 2 bases from J, the gap between germline ends came to 18 bases. Germline V gene data show CDR1 as DFQATT and CDR2 as SNEGSKA (reference sequence). The CDR3 DNA reads TGCAGTGCTCCTCTCCTAGGGGAGGGAAACTATGGCTACACCTTC. It is translated as CSAPLLGEGNYGYTF.

This chain uses TRBV12-3 or TRBV12-4 with TRBJ2-3; 13 positions match TRBD2. The CDR3 is 16 residues long. J was trimmed by 4 bases and V by 5 bases; bases with no gene match: 6. CDR3 DNA sequence: TGTGCCAGCAGTCCCGGGACTAGCGGGATTGCAGATACGCAGTATTTT. Translation gives CASSPGTSGIADTQYF.

In its sample, this clonotype was seen a few times. The chain recombines TRBV20-1 with TRBJ1-5; D is perhaps TRBD1 (5 bases). Germline-derived CDR1 and CDR2 are DFQATT and SNEGSKA (reference sequence). The V gene lost 5 bases and the J gene lost 3 bases, with 11 bases spanning the gap. This CDR3 contains 13 residues. Written as DNA, the CDR3 is TGCAGTGCTTCTGGACAAATCAATCAGCCCCAGCATTTT. Its translation is CSASGQINQPQHF.

A few counts support this clonotype. The CDR3 DNA reads as TGCAGCGTTGGGGTGACAGGGGGCGACTACACCTTC. It translates to CSVGVTGGDYTF. V and J are TRBV29-1 and TRBJ1-2, with TRBD1 identical over 10 bases. This CDR3 spans 12 amino acids. Trimming at V came to 4 bases and at J to 10 bases, leaving 6 bases not matched to a gene. Germline V CDR1 and CDR2: SQVTM, ANQGSEA.

The chain carries TRBV29-1 and TRBJ2-3; no definite D call. The V end was cut by 3 bases, the J end by 0 bases, with 13 bases between. CDR3 size: 15 residues. Germline values: CDR1 SQVTM, CDR2 ANQGSEA. This CDR3 is CSVEDFTPSTDTQYF. The CDR3, as DNA: TGCAGCGTTGAGGATTTCACCCCTAGCACAGATACGCAGTATTTT.

The rearrangement uses TRBV6-5 and TRBJ2-7; a weak D match, TRBD2 (6 bases). The V end was cut by 7 bases, the J end by 3 bases, with 19 bases between. This CDR3 is built from 15 residues. Germline V gives CDR1 MNHEY, CDR2 SVGAGI. The CDR3, as DNA: TGTGCCAGCACCGCAGGGACGGTGGGACTCTACGAGCAGTACTTC. Its translation is CASTAGTVGLYEQYF.

This clonotype was seen more than once but under ten times. This chain joins TRBV13 and TRBJ2-7; D is possibly TRBD2 (5 bases). Trimming took 3 bases from V and 0 from J, leaving 9 bases between them. The CDR3 is made up of 14 amino acids. CDR1 PRHDT and CDR2 FYEKMQ come from the germline V gene (reference sequence). The CDR3 DNA reads as TGTGCCAGCAGCTTTAGCGTTGACTCCTACGAGCAGTACTTC. Translation: CASSFSVDSYEQYF.

The J gene is TRBJ2-1, the V gene TRBV24-1; 9 bases map to TRBD1. Gene TRBJ2-7 matches the end of the DNA better, so the J call may be wrong. Per the germline V gene, CDR1 is KGHDR and CDR2 is SFDVKD. The length of the CDR3 is 16 residues. CDR3 DNA: TGTGCCACCATTCCGGACCGGGGACAGGGATGCTACGAGCAGTACTTC. Its protein product is CATIPDRGQGCYEQYF.

The chain uses TRBV20-1 and TRBJ2-4; 7 nucleotides agree with TRBD1. Near its end, the DNA agrees better with TRBJ2-7, so the J call may be wrong. The CDR3 runs to 14 residues. Germline CDR1 and CDR2: DFQATT and SNEGSKA (reference sequence). The CDR3 reads CSARVTGERYEQYF. For the CDR3, the DNA is TGCAGTGCTAGAGTAACAGGGGAAAGGTACGAGCAGTACTTC.

This chain uses TRBV27 with TRBJ1-2, with D uncertain. Trimming left V 6 bases short and J 1 base short, with 12 bases between. This CDR3 has 14 residues. Germline assignment: CDR1 MNHEY and CDR2 SMNVEV (reference sequence). The CDR3 nucleotides read TGTGCCAGCAGACCCATCGAATTTAACTATGGCTACACCTTC. Translation gives CASRPIEFNYGYTF.

Notes on this clonotype: A much larger clone is a single base away; this may be a read error. The chain employs TRBV11-2 and TRBJ2-2; a possible D gene is TRBD2 (5 bases). Germline V gives CDR1 SGHAT, CDR2 FQNNGV. The CDR3 is made up of 17 amino acids. DNA of the CDR3: TGTGCCTGCAGCTTAGATGACGGGATCATAAACACCGGGGAGCTGTTTTTT. Its protein is CACSLDDGIINTGELFF.

In the case of this clonotype: Sequence at one end of the junction differs from germline and may be a read error. The chain employs TRBV4-1 and TRBJ2-4; D is possibly TRBD1 (5 bases). From germline, CDR1 is MGHRA and CDR2 YSYEKL. This CDR3 contains 14 residues. CDR3 DNA sequence: TGCGCCCGCAGCCAAGGAGCAGGGATCCACATTCAGTACTTC. This codes for CARSQGAGIHIQYF.

The CDR3 protein is CSARDGLPARDRGRYHYGYTF. CDR3 nucleotides: TGCAGTGCTAGAGACGGCCTCCCCGCCAGAGACAGGGGACGATATCACTATGGCTACACCTTC. This chain uses TRBV20-1 with TRBJ1-2; 8 positions match TRBD1. Looked up from germline, CDR1 is DFQATT and CDR2 is SNEGSKA (reference sequence). V lost 0 bases and J lost 3; bases outside the gene matches: 24. The CDR3 runs 21 residues.

The rearrangement joins TRBV20-1 to TRBJ2-3; D might be TRBD1 (5 bases). The V end was cut by 6 bases, the J end by 5 bases, with 12 bases between. The CDR3 has 12 residues. CDR1 DFQATT and CDR2 SNEGSKA come from the germline V gene (reference sequence). The CDR3 DNA sequence: TGCAGTGCCGAAGGGGTGAGAGATACGCAGTATTTT. Protein: CSAEGVRDTQYF.

The rearrangement joins TRBV20-1 to TRBJ1-4; a weak D match, TRBD1 (5 bases). Germline values: CDR1 DFQATT, CDR2 SNEGSKA (reference sequence). V lost 5 bases, J lost 6 bases, and 7 bases lay in between. The CDR3 totals 11 residues. The CDR3 loop is CSAWGYEKLFF. CDR3 in DNA: TGCAGTGCTTGGGGCTATGAAAAACTGTTTTTT.

This chain's CDR3 is CASSSTIDSNNEQFF. In DNA, the CDR3 is TGTGCCAGCAGCTCCACTATCGACAGTAACAATGAGCAGTTCTTC. The V call is TRBV7-2, the J call TRBJ2-1, with D maybe TRBD1 (5 bases). Looked up from germline, CDR1 is SGHTA and CDR2 is FQGNSA. Between the trimmed V and J ends, which lost 4 bases and 5 bases, there was a span of 15 bases. CDR3 length equals 15 residues.

This clonotype was observed a few times. The chain employs TRBV6-1 and TRBJ2-5, with 11 positions matching TRBD2. Trimming took 5 bases from V and 0 from J; bases not matched to a gene: 2. The germline gives CDR1 MNHNS, CDR2 SASEGT. The CDR3 sequence is 15 residues long. CDR3 coding DNA: TGTGCCAGCAGTTGGACTAGCGGGTACCAAGAGACCCAGTACTTC. Translating gives CASSWTSGYQETQYF.

The chain has TRBV27 and TRBJ2-1, with TRBD2 matching over 9 bases. CDR3 size: 16 residues. Looked up from germline, CDR1 is MNHEY and CDR2 is SMNVEV (reference sequence). The trim removed 5 bases at V and 9 bases at J, leaving 14 bases unmatched. The CDR3 region has the DNA TGTGCCAGCAGTCACTCCGGGCTAGCGGGAAGGTCTGAGCAGTTCTTC. As protein: CASSHSGLAGRSEQFF.

The table lists this clonotype with a few counts. The V and J genes are TRBV4-1 and TRBJ2-7; the D call may be TRBD1 or TRBD2 (5 bases each). Germline assignment: CDR1 MGHRA and CDR2 YSYEKL. V gave up 1 base and J gave up 1 base, with 11 bases separating them. CDR3 length: 15 residues. The CDR3, as DNA: TGCGCCAGCAGCCAAGGAGGGGCCAGTTCCTACGAGCAGTACTTC. It yields the protein CASSQGGASSYEQYF.

The rearrangement uses TRBV7-2 and TRBJ1-2; D call uncertain. Looked up from germline, CDR1 is SGHTA and CDR2 is FQGNSA. The germline V and J ends were trimmed by 3 bases and 8 bases, with 10 bases remaining between them. CDR3 size: 12 residues. CDR3 in amino acids: CASSFSTGGYTF. DNA for the CDR3: TGTGCCAGCAGCTTTAGTACGGGGGGCTACACCTTC.